This T cell receptor beta chain stems from a study of response to subunit inactivated influenza vaccine. Whole-study findings and limits: It was suggested by the authors that few new T cells are recruited by each seasonal influenza vaccination.

This clonotype showed up many times. The antigen is unknown. V was trimmed by 7 bases and J by 1 base, leaving 13 bases between them. Germline values: CDR1 DFQATT, CDR2 SNEGSKA (reference sequence). The CDR3 length is 13 residues. Using its own MiXCR run on the RT-PCR reads, TCRdb lists one record per CDR3 protein. There are about 520,000 distinct CDR3 sequences in the sample; roughly 7.9% occur only once, and around 13% lies in the top ten. The chain employs TRBV20-1 and TRBJ2-5; the D gene is possibly TRBD2 (5 bases). This sample comprised PBMCs from blood, obtained around 25 months after vaccination. The TCR was taken from a man aged 50 to 75 who received an inactivated influenza vaccine. The CDR3 coding sequence is TGCAGTGAACGGAAGCGGTCCCAAGAGACCCAGTACTTC. Amino acids: CSERKRSQETQYF.